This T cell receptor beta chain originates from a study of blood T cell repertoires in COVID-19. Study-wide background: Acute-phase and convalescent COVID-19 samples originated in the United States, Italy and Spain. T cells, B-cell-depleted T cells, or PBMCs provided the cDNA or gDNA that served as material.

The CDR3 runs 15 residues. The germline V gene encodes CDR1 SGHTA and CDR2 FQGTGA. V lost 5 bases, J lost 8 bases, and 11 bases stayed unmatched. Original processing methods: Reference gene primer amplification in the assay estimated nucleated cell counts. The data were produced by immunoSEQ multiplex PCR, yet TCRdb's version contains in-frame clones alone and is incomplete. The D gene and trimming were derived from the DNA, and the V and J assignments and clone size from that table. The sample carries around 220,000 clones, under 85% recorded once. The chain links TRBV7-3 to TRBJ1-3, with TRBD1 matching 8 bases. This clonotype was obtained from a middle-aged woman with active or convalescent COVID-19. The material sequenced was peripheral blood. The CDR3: CASSPSGTGEDTIYF. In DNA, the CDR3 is TGTGCCAGCAGCCCCTCCGGGACAGGCGAAGACACCATATATTTT.